This TCR beta chain was retrieved from a study of shared clonotypes between healthy human individuals. The overall study: Sampling drew on donors who were a couple of women and a few men aged 18 to 49. CD4 naive and CD4 memory each took three plates per donor, while CD8 naive took two and CD8 memory one. Broader study findings: The low donor count limited represented genetic and exposure-history diversity.

Evenly divided among several immunoSEQ plates was the genomic DNA of each subset. The repertoire was sequenced with immunoSEQ multiplex PCR; TCRdb's copy has only in-frame clones and lacks some. The data hold around 2.1 million clones, with approximately 94% observed a single time. CD45RO-negative CD8 cells positively selected for CCR7 made up the naive population, which excluded terminally differentiated effector memory CD45RA+ cells. Germline V gives CDR1 LGHNA, CDR2 YNFKEQ. CDR3 length equals 12 residues. The ends were cut back, 3 bases at V and 10 bases at J, with 10 bases in the middle. Notes on this clone: The antigen remains unidentified.

The V call is TRBV4-2, the J call TRBJ2-1, with D unresolved. This TCR was recovered from a man between 18 and 35 years old in good health. Some clones in this sample may be carry-over from other donors' samples. The sequenced sample consisted of naive CD8+ T cells from PBMCs. The CDR3 protein is CASSHAAREQFF. The CDR3 DNA is TGTGCCAGCAGCCACGCAGCGCGAGAGCAGTTCTTC.